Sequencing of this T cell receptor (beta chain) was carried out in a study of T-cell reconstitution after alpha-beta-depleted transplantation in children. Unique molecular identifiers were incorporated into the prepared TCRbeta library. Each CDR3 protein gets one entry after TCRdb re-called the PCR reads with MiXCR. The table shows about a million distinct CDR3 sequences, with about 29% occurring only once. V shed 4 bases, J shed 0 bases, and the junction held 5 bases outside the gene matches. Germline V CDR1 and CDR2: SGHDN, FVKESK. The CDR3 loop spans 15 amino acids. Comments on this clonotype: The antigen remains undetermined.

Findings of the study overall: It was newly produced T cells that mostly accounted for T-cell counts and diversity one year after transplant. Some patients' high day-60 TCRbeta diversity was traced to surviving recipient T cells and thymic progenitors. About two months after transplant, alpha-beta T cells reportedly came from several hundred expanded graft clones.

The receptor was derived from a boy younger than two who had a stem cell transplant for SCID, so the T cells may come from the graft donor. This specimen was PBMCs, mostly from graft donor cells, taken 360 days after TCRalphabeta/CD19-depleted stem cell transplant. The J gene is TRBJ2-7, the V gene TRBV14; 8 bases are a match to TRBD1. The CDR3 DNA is TGTGCCAGCAGCCCGGGACAGGCAATCTCCTACGAGCAGTACTTC. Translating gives CASSPGQAISYEQYF.